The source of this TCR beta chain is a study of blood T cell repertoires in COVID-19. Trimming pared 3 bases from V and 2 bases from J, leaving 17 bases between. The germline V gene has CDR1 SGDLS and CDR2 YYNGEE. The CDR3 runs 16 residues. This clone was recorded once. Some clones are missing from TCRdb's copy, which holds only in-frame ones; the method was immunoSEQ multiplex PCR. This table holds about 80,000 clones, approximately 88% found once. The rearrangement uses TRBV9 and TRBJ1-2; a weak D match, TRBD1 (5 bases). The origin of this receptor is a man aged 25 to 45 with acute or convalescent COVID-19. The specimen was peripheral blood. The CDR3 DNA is TGTGCCAGCAGCGCGGAACAGGTCCCGATAAACTATGGCTACACCTTC. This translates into CASSAEQVPINYGYTF. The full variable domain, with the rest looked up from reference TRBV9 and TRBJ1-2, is DSGVTQTPKHLITATGQRVTLRCSPRSGDLSVYWYQQSLDQGLQFLIQYYNGEERAKGNILERFSAQQFPDLHSELNLSSLELGDSALYFCASSAEQVPINYGYTFGSGTRLTVV.